This paragraph covers one TCR beta chain sequence. Its specificity is unknown. This entry is derived from a study of cytomegalovirus exposure and HLA in healthy donors. PCR employed 60 Vbeta and 13 Jbeta primers. Method: immunoSEQ multiplex PCR; TCRdb's copy keeps in-frame clones and lacks some. The sample features under 200,000 clones, with approximately 0.8% in its top ten. General study points: Later on, an analysis showed TCR association rates differing by HLA locus, with DRB1 the most and HLA-C the fewest. Three CMV-associated chains proved CMV antigen-specific in vitro.

The receptor was derived from a woman under 30 in good health and CMV-seropositive. Sequencing was carried out using PBMCs.

The CDR3 reads CATSRASGGSYNEQFF. The CDR3 bases are TGTGCCACCAGCAGAGCTAGCGGGGGTTCCTACAATGAGCAGTTCTTC. The chain is built from TRBV15 and TRBJ2-1; 10 bases line up with TRBD2. The junction had 1 base not matched to a gene; V was cut back by 1 base and J by 1 base. Germline-derived CDR1 and CDR2 are LNHNV and YYDKDF (reference sequence). The CDR3 spans 16 residues. Variable domain in full (rest from reference TRBV15 and TRBJ2-1): DAMVIQNPRYQVTQFGKPVTLSCSQTLNHNVMYWYQQKSSQAPKLLFHYYDKDFNNEADTPDNFQSRRPNTSFCFLDIRSPGLGDTAMYLCATSRASGGSYNEQFFGPGTRLTVL.